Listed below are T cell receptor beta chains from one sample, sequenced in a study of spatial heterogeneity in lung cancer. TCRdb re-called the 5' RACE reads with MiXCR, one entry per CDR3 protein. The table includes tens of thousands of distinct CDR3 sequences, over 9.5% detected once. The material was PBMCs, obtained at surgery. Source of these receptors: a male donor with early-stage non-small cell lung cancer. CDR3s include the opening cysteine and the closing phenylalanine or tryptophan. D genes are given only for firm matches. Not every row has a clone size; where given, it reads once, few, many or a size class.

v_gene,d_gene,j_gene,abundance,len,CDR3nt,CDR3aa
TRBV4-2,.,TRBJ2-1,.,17,TGTGCCAGCAGCCACGGAAACACACTAGTTCACTACAATGAGCAGTTCTTC,CASSHGNTLVHYNEQFF
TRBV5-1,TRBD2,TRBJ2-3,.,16,TGCGCCAGCAGCACGGGACTAGCGGGTAGCACAGATACGCAGTATTTT,CASSTGLAGSTDTQYF
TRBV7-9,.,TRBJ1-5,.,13,TGTGCCAGCAGCTTAATGGAGGATCAGCCCCAGCATTTT,CASSLMEDQPQHF
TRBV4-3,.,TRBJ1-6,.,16,TGCGCCAGCAGCCAAGATACGGTACAGGGAAGATCACCCCTCCACTTT,CASSQDTVQGRSPLHF
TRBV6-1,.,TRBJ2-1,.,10,TGTGCCAGCAACACAGGGGAGCAGTTCTTC,CASNTGEQFF
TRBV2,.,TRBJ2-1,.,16,TGTGCCAGCAGTGAAGTAGGCAGGGGACCCTACAATGAGCAGTTCTTC,CASSEVGRGPYNEQFF
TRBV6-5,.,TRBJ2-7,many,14,TGTGCCAGCAGTTCTCCCCTCGCGAACTACGAGCAGTACTTC,CASSSPLANYEQYF
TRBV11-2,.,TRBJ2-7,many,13,TGTGCCAGCAGCTTAGGAATCGTTAACGAGCAGTACTTC,CASSLGIVNEQYF
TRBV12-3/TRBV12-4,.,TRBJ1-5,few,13,TGTGCCAGCAGTTTAGCGGAGCTTCAGCCCCAGCATTTT,CASSLAELQPQHF
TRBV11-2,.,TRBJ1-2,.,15,TGTGCCAGCAGCTTAGAGGGCAGCACTAACTATGGCTACACCTTC,CASSLEGSTNYGYTF
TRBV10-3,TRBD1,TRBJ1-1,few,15,TGTGCCATCAGTGAGTCAAACAGGGGGGGCACTGAAGCTTTCTTT,CAISESNRGGTEAFF
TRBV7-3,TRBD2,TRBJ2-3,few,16,TGTGCCAGCAGCCCCGGGACTAGCCGTGTCGCAGATACGCAGTATTTT,CASSPGTSRVADTQYF
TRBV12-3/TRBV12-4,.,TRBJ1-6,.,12,TGTGCCAGCAGAGGGGACCTCTCACCCCTCCACTTT,CASRGDLSPLHF
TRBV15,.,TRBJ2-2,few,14,TGTGCCACCAGCAGAGATCCGGCAGCCGGGGAGCTGTTTTTT,CATSRDPAAGELFF
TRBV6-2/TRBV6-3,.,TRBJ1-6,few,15,TGTGCCAGCACACCGGACCTTCGGGATAATTCACCCCTCCACTTT,CASTPDLRDNSPLHF
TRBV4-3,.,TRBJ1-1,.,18,TGCGCCAGCAGCCAAGACGCAGGGGAGAATTGGTTGAACACTGAAGCTTTCTTT,CASSQDAGENWLNTEAFF
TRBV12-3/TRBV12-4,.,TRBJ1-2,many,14,TGTGCCAGCAGGGCCGGGACCGGCCCTTTGAGCTACACCTTC,CASRAGTGPLSYTF
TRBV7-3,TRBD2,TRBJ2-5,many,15,TGTGCCAGCAGCCGGTCCGGGGGGAGGCAAGAGACCCAGTACTTC,CASSRSGGRQETQYF
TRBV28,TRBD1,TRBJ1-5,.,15,TGTGCCAGCAGAGTACAGGGGAATAGCAATCAGCCCCAGCATTTT,CASRVQGNSNQPQHF
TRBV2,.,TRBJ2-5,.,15,TGTGCCAGCAGTGGCGGGGCAGATTACCAAGAGACCCAGTACTTC,CASSGGADYQETQYF
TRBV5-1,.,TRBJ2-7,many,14,TGCGCCAGCAGCTTGAAGACGGCGTTCTACGAGCAGTACTTC,CASSLKTAFYEQYF
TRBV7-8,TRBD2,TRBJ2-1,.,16,TGTGCCAGCAGCTTATATCAGAGCGGGGGTTCTAATGAGCAGTTCTTC,CASSLYQSGGSNEQFF
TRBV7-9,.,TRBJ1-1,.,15,TGTGCCAGCAGCCCCGCAAGGTCGGAGGACACTGAAGCTTTCTTT,CASSPARSEDTEAFF
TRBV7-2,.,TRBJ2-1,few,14,TGTGCCAGCAGCTTAGCCCTGGGAGTGAATGAGCAGTTCTTC,CASSLALGVNEQFF
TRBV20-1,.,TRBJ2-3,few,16,TGCAGTGCTAGGGGGGGCGGGAGTCCTAGCACAGATACGCAGTATTTT,CSARGGGSPSTDTQYF
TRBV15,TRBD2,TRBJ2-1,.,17,TGTGCCACCAGCAGAGCCTTGACTAGCGCCACCTACAATGAGCAGTTCTTC,CATSRALTSATYNEQFF
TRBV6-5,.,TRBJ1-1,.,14,TGTGCCAGCAGTGACGGGCCACGCACCACTGAAGCTTTCTTT,CASSDGPRTTEAFF